The 7 T cell receptor beta chains listed next were all sequenced from one sample in a study of T cell repertoires in cytomegalovirus infection (dated by TCRdb to between 2017 and 2020). The treatment or condition label, read with the paper, signifies: in vitro stimulation with specific CMV peptide epitopes to enrich CMV-specific T cells. TCRdb names Illumina HiSeq 1500 as the instrument used. The raw public data were reprocessed by TCRdb itself: fastp quality trimming at Q25, MiXCR clonotype calling, in-frame beta chains only. Every entry covers one CDR3 protein and lists the most common genes and DNA from its rows. The table for this sample lists a few hundred thousand distinct CDR3 sequences; roughly 21% of them were counted only once. Roughly 19% of the sample lies in the top ten. These receptors' antigens are unknown. This material consisted of cultured PBMCs, taken from culture after CMV antigen stimulation. These receptors came from a human donor in good health (CMV status not recorded). Some clones in this sample may be carry-over from other donors' samples.

This clonotype was seen only a few times. The chain recombines TRBV6-1 with TRBJ2-7, with a weak D call TRBD2 (6 bases). The CDR3 has 14 residues. Germline V gives CDR1 MNHNS, CDR2 SASEGT. V was pared by 1 base and J by 3 bases, with 10 bases between. CDR3 protein: CASSEDGGYYEQYV. The CDR3 DNA follows: TGTGCCAGCAGTGAAGATGGAGGGTACTACGAGCAGTACGTC.

Many counts were recorded for this clonotype. The chain uses TRBV7-2 and TRBJ2-5; D is perhaps TRBD2 (6 bases). Trimming cost V 10 bases and J 5 bases, with 20 bases left between them. Germline values: CDR1 SGHTA, CDR2 FQGNSA. This CDR3 spans 14 amino acids. CDR3 in amino acids: CAISSTAGGETQYF. CDR3 in DNA: TGTGCCATTAGCAGTACGGCCGGGGGTGAGACCCAGTACTTC.

The table lists this clonotype with a few counts. V gene TRBV15 combines with J gene TRBJ1-2, with TRBD1 as a possible D gene (6 bases). Trimming pared 1 base from V and 8 bases from J, leaving 14 bases between. The CDR3 spans 14 residues. Germline loops: CDR1 LNHNV, CDR2 YYDKDF (reference sequence). Here the CDR3 DNA reads TGTGCCACCAGCAGAGGACCAGGGGAGGACGGCTACACCTTC. Translated, it gives CATSRGPGEDGYTF.

The rearrangement uses TRBV19 and TRBJ1-1, with 8 bases that match TRBD1. The germline V gene encodes CDR1 LNHDA and CDR2 SQIVND (reference sequence). V trimming: 7 bases; J trimming: 2 bases; junction bases outside the gene matches: 9. The CDR3 consists of 15 residues. The DNA for the CDR3 is TGTGCCAGTACCGACACAGGGGGGGCCAACACTGAAGCTTTCTTT. It is translated as CASTDTGGANTEAFF.

This clonotype was found a few times. V and J are TRBV20-1 and TRBJ2-5; no definite D call. V lost 3 bases and J 5 bases, leaving 10 bases between the germline ends. The CDR3 runs to 12 residues. The germline V gene has CDR1 DFQATT and CDR2 SNEGSKA (reference sequence). The CDR3 is CSASDQRETQYF. CDR3 sequence (DNA): TGCAGTGCTAGCGACCAGAGGGAGACCCAGTACTTC.

Worth noting for this clonotype: A much larger clone is a single base away; this may be a read error. Because it lacks the conserved phenylalanine or tryptophan at the end, this CDR3 is likely a read error. The chain couples TRBV7-2 to TRBJ1-2; unclear D gene. The CDR3 totals 14 residues. Germline assignment: CDR1 SGHTA and CDR2 FQGNSA. Trimming shortened V by 2 bases and J by 1 base, and 8 bases separated the two germline ends. DNA for the CDR3: TGTGCCAGCAGCTTAACAGATGATAACTATGGCTACACCCTC. Translated: CASSLTDDNYGYTL.

There are a few counts of this clonotype. The chain has TRBV20-1 and TRBJ2-5, with D unclear. The V end was cut by 1 base, the J end by 5 bases, with 11 bases between. There are 13 residues in the CDR3. Germline V gene sequence: CDR1 DFQATT, CDR2 SNEGSKA (reference sequence). The CDR3 region is CSARGRFRETQYF. The CDR3 coding sequence is TGCAGTGCTAGAGGCCGGTTCCGCGAGACCCAGTACTTC.